The 10 T cell receptor beta chains listed next were all sequenced from one sample in a study of shared T cell receptors in the human thymus. TCRdb's table, derived via immunoSEQ multiplex PCR, lists solely in-frame clones and lacks some. The sample has 700,000 to 750,000 clones, 70% to 90% seen once. This sample also appeared in a second study, on human thymus T cells.

Sequenced sample: thymocytes. The origin of the receptors is a girl under two years old with a congenital heart defect.

V usage is TRBV27 and J usage is TRBJ1-5; D remains ambiguous. This CDR3 comprises 13 residues. In germline, CDR1 is MNHEY, CDR2 SMNVEV (reference sequence). Trimming removed 2 bases at V and 2 bases at J, with 4 bases between. CDR3 residues: CASSLGRNQPQHF. CDR3 nucleotide sequence: TGTGCCAGCAGTTTAGGGCGCAATCAGCCCCAGCATTTT.

This chain connects TRBV19 to TRBJ1-5, with no clear D. V was clipped by 1 base and J by 4 bases, with 8 bases between them. CDR3 length: 14 residues. The germline V gene encodes CDR1 LNHDA and CDR2 SQIVND (reference sequence). In nucleotides, the CDR3 is TGTGCCAGTAGTATAGGGAGAGAAAATCAGCCCCAGCATTTT. Amino acid sequence: CASSIGRENQPQHF. Supplemented by reference TRBV19 and TRBJ1-5, the full variable domain reads DGGITQSPKYLFRKEGQNVTLSCEQNLNHDAMYWYRQDPGQGLRLIYYSQIVNDFQKGDIAEGYSVSREKKESFPLTVTSAQKNPTAFYLCASSIGRENQPQHFGDGTRLSIL.

The chain uses TRBV7-6 and TRBJ1-2; D unclear. The V gene lost 1 base and the J gene lost 4 bases, with 13 bases spanning the gap. This CDR3 is built from 15 residues. Germline V gene sequence: CDR1 SGHVS, CDR2 FNYEAQ. DNA of the CDR3: TGTGCCAGCAGCTTAGTTGCAGATACTACCTATGGCTACACCTTC. This codes for CASSLVADTTYGYTF.

The chain has TRBV6-5 and TRBJ2-1, with 9 bases lining up with TRBD2. Germline V lookup: CDR1 MNHEY, CDR2 SVGAGI. The V segment lost 2 bases and the J segment 9 bases; nucleotides outside the gene matches: 11. CDR3 length: 16 amino acids. The CDR3 DNA sequence: TGTGCCAGCAGTTACGTGTGCGGGGGGGCCACTTGTGAGCAGTTCTTC. Protein sequence: CASSYVCGGATCEQFF.

The J gene is TRBJ2-1, the V gene TRBV15; 10 bases align to TRBD2. The CDR3 covers 17 residues. Per the germline V gene, CDR1 is LNHNV and CDR2 is YYDKDF (reference sequence). The junction had 9 bases not matched to a gene; V was cut back by 2 bases and J by 5 bases. Here the CDR3 reads CATSRFRLAGENNEQFF. In nucleotides, the CDR3 is TGTGCCACCAGCAGATTTCGTCTAGCGGGGGAAAACAATGAGCAGTTCTTC. The entire variable domain, with the rest obtained from reference TRBV15 and TRBJ2-1, is as follows: DAMVIQNPRYQVTQFGKPVTLSCSQTLNHNVMYWYQQKSSQAPKLLFHYYDKDFNNEADTPDNFQSRRPNTSFCFLDIRSPGLGDTAMYLCATSRFRLAGENNEQFFGPGTRLTVL.

The chain combines TRBV10-3 with TRBJ2-7, with 14 positions matching TRBD2. The V segment lost 7 bases and the J segment 3 bases; nucleotides outside the gene matches: 5. The germline CDR1 and CDR2 sequences are ENHRY and SYGVKD. The CDR3 covers 15 residues. The CDR3, as DNA: TGTGCCATCACTCTTGGACTAGCGGGGGGCTACGAGCAGTACTTC. Amino acids: CAITLGLAGGYEQYF.

The genes are TRBV14 and TRBJ1-2; maybe TRBD1 (6 bases). The CDR3 contains 14 residues. With 4 bases removed from V and 8 bases from J, the gap between germline ends came to 17 bases. Germline values: CDR1 SGHDN, CDR2 FVKESK. The CDR3 spells CASSPWDKGQGYTF. CDR3 in DNA: TGTGCCAGCAGCCCCTGGGACAAGGGGCAGGGCTACACCTTC. The full variable domain, its missing parts supplied by reference TRBV14 and TRBJ1-2, is EAGVTQFPSHSVIEKGQTVTLRCDPISGHDNLYWYRRVMGKEIKFLLHFVKESKQDESGMPNNRFLAERTGGTYSTLKVQPAELEDSGVYFCASSPWDKGQGYTFGSGTRLTVV.

The chain employs TRBV27 and TRBJ2-5, with D perhaps matching TRBD1 (6 bases). Germline CDR1 and CDR2: MNHEY and SMNVEV (reference sequence). Trimming removed 7 bases from V and 2 bases from J, with 17 bases in between. The CDR3 is made up of 15 amino acids. The CDR3 region has the DNA TGTGCCAGCAAAGTGGGGGAACAGGGTCAAGAGACCCAGTACTTC. Amino acid sequence: CASKVGEQGQETQYF.

This chain links TRBV14 with TRBJ1-1; 8 bases match TRBD1. The V segment lost 5 bases and the J segment 1 base; nucleotides outside the gene matches: 3. Germline CDR1 SGHDN, CDR2 FVKESK. The CDR3 is 14 residues long. CDR3 in DNA: TGTGCCAGCAGCACCGGGACAGGGAACACTGAAGCTTTCTTT. As protein: CASSTGTGNTEAFF.

The chain carries TRBV28 and TRBJ1-1; 7 bases match TRBD1. The germline CDR1 and CDR2 sequences are MDHEN and SYDVKM. This CDR3 spans 12 amino acids. The V segment lost 7 bases and the J segment 6 bases; nucleotides outside the gene matches: 5. For the CDR3, the DNA is TGTGCCAGCACTCTAAGGGGGCCTGAAGCTTTCTTT. This encodes CASTLRGPEAFF.